This T cell receptor beta chain was identified in a study of blood T cell repertoires in COVID-19. V lost 11 bases and J 4 bases, leaving 21 bases between the germline ends. The CDR3 loop spans 14 amino acids. CDR1 and CDR2 (germline): MNHNY, SVGAGI (reference sequence). Clones were read by immunoSEQ multiplex PCR, and TCRdb kept only the in-frame ones, dropping some. The sample shows about 180,000 clones, roughly 87% of them seen only once. The chain has TRBV6-6 and TRBJ2-7, with TRBD2 as a possible D gene (7 bases). This clonotype was sampled from a woman aged 70-85 years with COVID-19, enrolled during active disease. The material sequenced was peripheral blood. As DNA, the CDR3 is TGTGCCGCGTGCGGGGGCGGTGCCCGGTACGAGCAGTACTTC. Protein: CAACGGGARYEQYF.